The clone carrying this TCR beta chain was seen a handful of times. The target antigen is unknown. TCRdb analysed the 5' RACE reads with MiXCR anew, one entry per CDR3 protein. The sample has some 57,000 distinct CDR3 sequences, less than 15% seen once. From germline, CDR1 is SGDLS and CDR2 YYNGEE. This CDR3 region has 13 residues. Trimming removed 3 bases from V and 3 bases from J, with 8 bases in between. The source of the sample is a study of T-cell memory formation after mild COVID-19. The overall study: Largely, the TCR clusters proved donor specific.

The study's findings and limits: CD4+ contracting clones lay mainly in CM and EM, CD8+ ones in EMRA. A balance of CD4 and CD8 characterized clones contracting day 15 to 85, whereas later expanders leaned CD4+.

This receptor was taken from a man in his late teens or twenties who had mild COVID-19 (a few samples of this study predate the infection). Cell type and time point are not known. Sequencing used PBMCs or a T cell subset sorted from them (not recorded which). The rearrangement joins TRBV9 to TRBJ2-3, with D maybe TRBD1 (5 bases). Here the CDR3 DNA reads TGTGCCAGCAGCGCAAGACAGACAGATACGCAGTATTTT. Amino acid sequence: CASSARQTDTQYF.